This TCR beta chain stems from a study of T cells in Graves' hyperthyroidism and ophthalmopathy. Germline V gene data show CDR1 as SGDLS and CDR2 as YYNGEE. The CDR3 sequence is 14 residues long. J gave up 5 bases and V 2 bases, and 5 bases lay outside the gene matches. There were TCR beta CDR3 regions amplified from RNA transcripts. Using the HTBI primer set, a first-round RT-PCR was run on the TCR CDR3. TCRdb reprocessed the multiplex PCR reads via MiXCR and lists one record per CDR3 protein. The sample holds around 500,000 distinct CDR3 sequences, around a fifth seen once. Points from the study as a whole: Appearing also in blood were most of the thyroid clonotypes expanded above 0.001.

As for this clonotype: Its cognate antigen is unknown.

From under 12 ml of fresh peripheral blood, PBMCs were isolated. This receptor was identified in a woman between 65 and 79 years old with Graves' ophthalmopathy. V and J are TRBV9 and TRBJ2-5; 8 bases line up with TRBD2. The sequencing sample was made of blood. In DNA form, the CDR3 reads TGTGCCAGCAGCGTGAGCGGGAGCGGGGAGACCCAGTACTTC. It is translated as CASSVSGSGETQYF.